The 10 T cell receptor beta chains below were found in one sample sequenced in a study of T cell responses to AZD1222 COVID-19 vaccine. The data were produced by immunoSEQ multiplex PCR, yet TCRdb's version contains in-frame clones alone and is incomplete. The table records about 76,000 clones, about 80% of them present only once. Here the sequenced sample was peripheral blood, taken 28 days after the second dose of the MenACWY control vaccine. The receptors originated from an adult who received the MenACWY meningococcal vaccine as a control.

This chain joins TRBV5-1 and TRBJ1-2, with a tentative D call TRBD1 (6 bases). The CDR3 covers 14 residues. Trimming removed 3 bases from V and 4 bases from J, with 13 bases in between. The germline V gene has CDR1 SGHRS and CDR2 YFSETQ. The CDR3 DNA follows: TGCGCCAGCAGCTCGGACACAGGGAGCTATGGCTACACCTTC. It is translated as CASSSDTGSYGYTF.

The V and J genes are TRBV28 and TRBJ1-1; D gene uncertain. CDR1 is MDHEN, CDR2 SYDVKM, per germline. V gave up 5 bases and J gave up 2 bases, with 12 bases separating them. CDR3 size: 14 residues. DNA of the CDR3: TGTGCCAGCAGTCAGAACGGAATAAACACTGAAGCTTTCTTT. Translating it yields CASSQNGINTEAFF.

J is TRBJ2-5 and V is TRBV5-5, with a possible D match to TRBD1 (5 bases). From germline, CDR1 is SGHKS and CDR2 YYEKEE (reference sequence). The CDR3 loop spans 14 amino acids. Trimming shortened V by 0 bases and J by 1 base, and 7 bases separated the two germline ends. CDR3 region: CASSLDGAQETQYF. The CDR3, as DNA: TGTGCCAGCAGCTTGGATGGGGCCCAAGAGACCCAGTACTTC.

The gene calls are TRBV5-6 and TRBJ2-3; TRBD1 matches at 7 bases. Germline V gene lookup returns CDR1 SGHDT and CDR2 YYEEEE. Losses at the gene ends were 3 bases for V and 2 bases for J; bases not matched to a gene: 6. The CDR3 runs to 15 residues. The CDR3 spells CASSSNRGLTDTQYF. The CDR3 DNA sequence: TGTGCCAGCAGCTCAAATAGGGGGCTCACAGATACGCAGTATTTT.

The chain links TRBV13 to TRBJ1-1, with a tentative D call TRBD1 (5 bases). V was pared by 5 bases and J by 4 bases, with 17 bases between. This CDR3 comprises 15 residues. From germline, CDR1 is PRHDT and CDR2 FYEKMQ (reference sequence). The CDR3, as DNA: TGTGCCAGCAGCCATAGCGGGGCTCGTGGCACTGAAGCTTTCTTT. It specifies CASSHSGARGTEAFF. Full variable domain (missing parts from reference TRBV13 and TRBJ1-1): AAGVIQSPRHLIKEKRETATLKCYPIPRHDTVYWYQQGPGQDPQFLISFYEKMQSDKGSIPDRFSAQQFSDYHSELNMSSLELGDSALYFCASSHSGARGTEAFFGQGTRLTVV.

In regard to this clone: One end of the junction varies from germline; a read error may be responsible. V gene TRBV7-3 combines with J gene TRBJ1-1, with D possibly being TRBD1 (5 bases). The germline CDR1 and CDR2 sequences are SGHTA and FQGTGA. The CDR3 sequence is 14 residues long. CDR3 in amino acids: CASSLTGGNAEAFF. CDR3 coding DNA: TGTGCCAGCAGCTTAACCGGGGGGAACGCTGAAGCTTTCTTT.

This rearrangement joins TRBV30 to TRBJ1-1; no firm D call. Trimming left V 2 bases short and J 5 bases short, with 18 bases between. This CDR3 has 15 residues. CDR1 GTSNPN and CDR2 SVGIG come from the germline V gene (reference sequence). This CDR3 reads CAWSLHPSWGTEAFF. The CDR3 region has the DNA TGTGCCTGGAGTCTCCACCCTTCATGGGGAACTGAAGCTTTCTTT.

The chain is built from TRBV7-8 and TRBJ1-4, with D possibly TRBD1 on 5 matching bases. The CDR3 is 15 amino acids. Germline assignment: CDR1 SGHVS and CDR2 FQNEAQ. V was pared by 5 bases and J by 7 bases, with 17 bases between. The CDR3 DNA reads TGTGCCAGCAGCCTTAACCCGGGACGGGGTGAAAAACTGTTTTTT. This sequence encodes CASSLNPGRGEKLFF. Full variable domain (missing parts from reference TRBV7-8 and TRBJ1-4): GAGVSQSPRYKVAKRGQDVALRCDPISGHVSLFWYQQALGQGPEFLTYFQNEAQLDKSGLPSDRFFAERPEGSVSTLKIQRTQQEDSAVYLCASSLNPGRGEKLFFGSGTQLSVL.

V usage is TRBV19 and J usage is TRBJ2-2; D may be TRBD2 (6 bases). Deletions cut 9 bases from V and 1 base from J, with 21 bases between. The length of the CDR3 is 17 residues. Germline CDR1 and CDR2: LNHDA and SQIVND (reference sequence). Written as DNA, the CDR3 is TGTGCCAGCCAAACGTTCACGGCTAGCGAGAACACCGGGGAGCTGTTTTTT. Residues: CASQTFTASENTGELFF.

The chain is built from TRBV5-1 and TRBJ2-3, with no clear D. CDR1 and CDR2 from the germline V gene are SGHRS and YFSETQ. The V end lost 5 bases, the J end lost 4 bases, and 11 bases lay between the germline ends. There are 13 residues in the CDR3. DNA of the CDR3: TGCGCCAGCAGTTTCCGGAGCGCAGATACGCAGTATTTT. This codes for CASSFRSADTQYF.